This T cell receptor (beta chain) was observed in a study of vaccination effects on CD4 cells after COVID-19. Expansion with viral peptide pools was applied to antigen-specific CD4+ T cells by the ViraFEST assay prior to sequencing. Culture proceeded for about ten days, and CD4+ T cells were then isolated. Vaccination of participants consisted of two doses of either the BNT162b2 or mRNA-1273 vaccine. V trimming: 1 base; J trimming: 6 bases; junction bases outside the gene matches: 6. Germline V CDR1 and CDR2: GTSNPN, SVGIG (reference sequence). The CDR3 length is 14 residues. With regard to this clone: The target antigen is unknown.

Findings of the study overall: There was only 1 of 255 vaccine-induced clones in healthy vaccinees that cross-reacted with common cold coronaviruses.

Method: immunoSEQ multiplex PCR; TCRdb's copy keeps in-frame clones and lacks some. The repertoire includes 60,000 to 85,000 clones, around 70% of them detected once, and roughly 1.5% sits in the top ten. Sequenced here: CD4+ T cells from PBMCs cultured with HCoV-229E spike peptides, sampled after COVID-19 vaccination. This receptor was identified in a human donor who received a COVID-19 vaccine. The chain couples TRBV30 to TRBJ1-5; 7 bases align to TRBD1. This CDR3 is CAWSGQGLSQPQHF. The CDR3 DNA is TGTGCCTGGAGTGGACAGGGTTTAAGTCAGCCCCAGCATTTT.